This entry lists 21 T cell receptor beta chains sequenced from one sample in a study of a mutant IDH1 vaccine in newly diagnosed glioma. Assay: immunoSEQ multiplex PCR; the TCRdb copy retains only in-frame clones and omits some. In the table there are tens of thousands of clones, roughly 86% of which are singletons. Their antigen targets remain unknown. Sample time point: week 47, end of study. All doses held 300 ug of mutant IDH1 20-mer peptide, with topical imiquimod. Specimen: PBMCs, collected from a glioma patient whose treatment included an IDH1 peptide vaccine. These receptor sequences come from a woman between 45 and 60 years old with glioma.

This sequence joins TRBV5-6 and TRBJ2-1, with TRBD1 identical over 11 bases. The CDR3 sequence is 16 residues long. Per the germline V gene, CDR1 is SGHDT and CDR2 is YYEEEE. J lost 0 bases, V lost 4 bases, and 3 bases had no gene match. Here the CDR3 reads CASSKDRGPSYNEQFF. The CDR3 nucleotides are TGTGCCAGCAGCAAGGACAGGGGGCCCTCCTACAATGAGCAGTTCTTC.

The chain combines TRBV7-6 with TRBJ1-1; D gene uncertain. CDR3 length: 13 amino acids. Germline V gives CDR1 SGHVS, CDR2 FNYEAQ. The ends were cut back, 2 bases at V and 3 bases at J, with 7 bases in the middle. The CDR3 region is CASSLLRDTEAFF. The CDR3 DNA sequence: TGTGCCAGCAGCTTACTTAGGGACACTGAAGCTTTCTTT.

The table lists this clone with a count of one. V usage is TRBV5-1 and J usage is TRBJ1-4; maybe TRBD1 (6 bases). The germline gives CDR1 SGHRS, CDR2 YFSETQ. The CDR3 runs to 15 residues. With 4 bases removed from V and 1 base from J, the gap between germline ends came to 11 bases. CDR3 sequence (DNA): TGCGCCAGCAGCCCACTACAGGGAACTAATGAAAAACTGTTTTTT. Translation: CASSPLQGTNEKLFF.

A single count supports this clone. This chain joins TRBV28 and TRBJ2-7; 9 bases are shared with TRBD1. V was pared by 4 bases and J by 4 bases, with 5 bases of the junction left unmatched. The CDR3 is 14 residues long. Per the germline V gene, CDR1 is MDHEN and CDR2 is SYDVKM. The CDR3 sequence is CASSSPGQGYEQYF. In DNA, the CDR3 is TGTGCCAGCAGTTCCCCGGGACAGGGTTACGAGCAGTACTTC.

CDR3 loop: CASSPGGSYEQYF. The CDR3 nucleotides read TGTGCCAGCAGCCCAGGGGGCTCCTACGAGCAGTACTTC. The V and J genes are TRBV27 and TRBJ2-7; 7 bases align to TRBD1. The germline CDR1 and CDR2 sequences are MNHEY and SMNVEV (reference sequence). The junction had 2 bases not matched to a gene; V was cut back by 6 bases and J by 0 bases. This CDR3 is 13 amino acids long.

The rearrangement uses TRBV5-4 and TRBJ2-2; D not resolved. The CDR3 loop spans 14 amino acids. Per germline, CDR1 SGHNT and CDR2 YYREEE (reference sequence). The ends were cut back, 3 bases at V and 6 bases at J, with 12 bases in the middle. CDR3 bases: TGTGCCAGCAGCTCCTCCGGGCAACCCGGGGAGCTGTTTTTT. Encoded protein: CASSSSGQPGELFF.

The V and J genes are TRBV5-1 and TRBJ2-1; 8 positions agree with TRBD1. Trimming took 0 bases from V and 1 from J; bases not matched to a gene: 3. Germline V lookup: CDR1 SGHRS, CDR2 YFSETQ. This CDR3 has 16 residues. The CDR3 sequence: CASSLGQGISYNEQFF. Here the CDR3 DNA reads TGCGCCAGCAGCTTGGGACAGGGGATTTCCTACAATGAGCAGTTCTTC.

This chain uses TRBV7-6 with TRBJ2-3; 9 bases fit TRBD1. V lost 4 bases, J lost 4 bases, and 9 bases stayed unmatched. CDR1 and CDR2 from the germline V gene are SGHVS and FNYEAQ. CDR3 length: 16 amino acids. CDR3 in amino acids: CASSSSRTGVADTQYF. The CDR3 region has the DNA TGTGCCAGCAGCTCTTCGAGGACAGGGGTGGCAGATACGCAGTATTTT.

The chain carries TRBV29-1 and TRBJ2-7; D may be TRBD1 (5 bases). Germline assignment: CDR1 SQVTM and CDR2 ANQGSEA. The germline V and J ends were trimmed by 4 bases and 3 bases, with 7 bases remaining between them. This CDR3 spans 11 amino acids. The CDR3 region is CSVGRGYEQYF. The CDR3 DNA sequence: TGCAGCGTTGGAAGGGGCTACGAGCAGTACTTC.

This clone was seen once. The CDR3 sequence: CASSLIGTRASYEQYF. The CDR3 bases are TGCGCCAGCAGCCTGATCGGGACAAGAGCCTCCTACGAGCAGTACTTC. The gene calls are TRBV4-1 and TRBJ2-7; D might be TRBD1 (6 bases). V dropped 4 bases and J dropped 0 bases, with 16 bases sitting between them. The CDR3 sequence is 16 residues long. The germline CDR1 and CDR2 sequences are MGHRA and YSYEKL.

In nucleotides, the CDR3 is TGCGCCAGCAGCGAGTCCACATCGTTGCAATACTCTGGAAACACCATATATTTT. Translated, it gives CASSESTSLQYSGNTIYF. The chain links TRBV5-1 to TRBJ1-3; no definite D call. Germline values: CDR1 SGHRS, CDR2 YFSETQ. The CDR3 covers 18 residues. V was pared by 4 bases and J by 0 bases, with 20 bases between.

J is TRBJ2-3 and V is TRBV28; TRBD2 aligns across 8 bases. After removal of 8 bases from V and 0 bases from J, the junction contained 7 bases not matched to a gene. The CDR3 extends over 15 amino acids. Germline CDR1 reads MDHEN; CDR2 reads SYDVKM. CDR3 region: CASAFGGASTDTQYF. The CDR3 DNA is TGTGCCAGCGCCTTCGGGGGGGCTAGCACAGATACGCAGTATTTT.

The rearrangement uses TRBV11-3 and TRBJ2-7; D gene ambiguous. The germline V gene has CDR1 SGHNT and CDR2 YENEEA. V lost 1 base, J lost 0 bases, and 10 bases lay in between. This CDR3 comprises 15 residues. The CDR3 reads CASSLGAANSYEQYF. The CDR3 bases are TGTGCCAGCAGCTTAGGCGCAGCAAACTCCTACGAGCAGTACTTC.

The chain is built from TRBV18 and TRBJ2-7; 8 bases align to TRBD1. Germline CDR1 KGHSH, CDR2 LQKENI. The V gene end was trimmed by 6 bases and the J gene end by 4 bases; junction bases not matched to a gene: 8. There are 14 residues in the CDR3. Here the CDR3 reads CASSPGTGLYEQYF. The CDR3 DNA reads TGTGCCAGCTCTCCCGGGACAGGACTTTACGAGCAGTACTTC. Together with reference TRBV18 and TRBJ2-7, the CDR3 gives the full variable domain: NAGVMQNPRHLVRRRGQEARLRCSPMKGHSHVYWYRQLPEEGLKFMVYLQKENIIDESGMPKERFSAEFPKEGPSILRIQQVVRGDSAAYFCASSPGTGLYEQYFGPGTRLTVT.

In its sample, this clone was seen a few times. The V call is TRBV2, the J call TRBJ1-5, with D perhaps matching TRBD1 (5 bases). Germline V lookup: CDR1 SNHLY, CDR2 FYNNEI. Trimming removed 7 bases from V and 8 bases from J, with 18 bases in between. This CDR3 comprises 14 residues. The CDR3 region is CASMVRQGGEPQHF. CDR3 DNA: TGTGCCAGCATGGTTAGGCAGGGCGGGGAGCCCCAGCATTTT.

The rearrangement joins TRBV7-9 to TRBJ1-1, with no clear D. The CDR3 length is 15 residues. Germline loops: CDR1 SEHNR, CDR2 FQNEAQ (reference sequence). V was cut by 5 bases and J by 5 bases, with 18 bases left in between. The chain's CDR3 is CASSPGWEDWTEAFF. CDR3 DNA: TGTGCCAGCAGCCCCGGGTGGGAGGATTGGACTGAAGCTTTCTTT.

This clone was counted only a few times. CDR3 DNA: TGTGCCATCAGTGGACTAGCGGGAGTCGGGGAGCAGTACTTC. It is translated as CAISGLAGVGEQYF. This chain uses TRBV10-3 with TRBJ2-7, with 12 nucleotides matching TRBD2. Germline loops: CDR1 ENHRY, CDR2 SYGVKD. Unmatched junction bases numbered 5, after V lost 4 bases and J lost 7 bases. This CDR3 has 14 residues.

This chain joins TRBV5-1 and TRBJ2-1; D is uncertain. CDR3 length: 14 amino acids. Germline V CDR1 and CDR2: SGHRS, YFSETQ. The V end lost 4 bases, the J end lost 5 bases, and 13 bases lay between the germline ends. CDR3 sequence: CASSPTLTDNEQFF. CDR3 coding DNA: TGCGCCAGCAGCCCGACCCTCACAGACAATGAGCAGTTCTTC.

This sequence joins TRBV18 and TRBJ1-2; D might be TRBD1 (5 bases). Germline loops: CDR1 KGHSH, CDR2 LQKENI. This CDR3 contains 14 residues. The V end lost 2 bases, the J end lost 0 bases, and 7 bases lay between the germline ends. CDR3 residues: CASSPSGANYGYTF. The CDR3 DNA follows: TGTGCCAGCTCACCATCGGGGGCTAACTATGGCTACACCTTC.

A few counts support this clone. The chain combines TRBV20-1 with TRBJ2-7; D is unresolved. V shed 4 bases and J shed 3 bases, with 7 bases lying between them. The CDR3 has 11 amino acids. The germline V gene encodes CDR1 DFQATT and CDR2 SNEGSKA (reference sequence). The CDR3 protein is CSATPDYEQYF. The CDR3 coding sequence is TGCAGTGCTACCCCAGACTACGAGCAGTACTTC.

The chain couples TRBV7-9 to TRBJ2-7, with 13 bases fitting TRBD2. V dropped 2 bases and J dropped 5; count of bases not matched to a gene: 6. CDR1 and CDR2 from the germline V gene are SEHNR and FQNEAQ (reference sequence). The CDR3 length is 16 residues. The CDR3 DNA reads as TGTGCCAGCAGCTTACACACCGGGACTAGCGGGAACGAGCAGTACTTC. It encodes CASSLHTGTSGNEQYF.